Below are 17 T cell receptor beta chains sequenced from a single sample in a study of cytomegalovirus exposure and HLA in healthy donors (dated by TCRdb to between 2016 and 2019). The receptor library was made with the immunoSEQ multiplex PCR assay. For the multiplex PCR, a mixture combining 60 forward primers for TCR Vbeta segments and 13 reverse primers for TCR Jbeta segments was used. This immuneACCESS table, as held by TCRdb, lists in-frame sequences with V and J called but not all clones. Of the missing ones, under half trace to an unresolved V gene in checked studies; the others have no known cause. This sample has some 60,000 clones in its table, and roughly four fifths of those were observed once. Clones ranked in the top ten supply 1.5% to 2% of the sample. Material for sequencing was PBMCs. The receptors originated from a human donor in good health.

The chain employs TRBV10-1 and TRBJ2-1; 10 bases are a match to TRBD2. The germline V gene encodes CDR1 WNHNN and CDR2 SYGVQD (reference sequence). The J segment lost 4 bases and the V segment lost 3 bases, leaving 12 bases of the junction unmatched. The CDR3 is 18 amino acids. Here the CDR3 reads CASSDHYTSGRAYNEQFF. Here the CDR3 DNA reads TGCGCCAGCAGTGACCATTATACAAGCGGGAGGGCATACAATGAGCAGTTCTTC.

This sequence joins TRBV9 and TRBJ2-1; weak D call: TRBD1 (6 bases). V lost 3 bases to trimming and J lost 4 bases, with 20 bases between them. CDR3 length: 17 amino acids. CDR1 is SGDLS and CDR2 is YYNGEE in the germline V gene. CDR3 sequence: CASSAFHRQGGYNEQFF. CDR3 in DNA: TGTGCCAGCAGCGCATTTCACCGCCAAGGGGGATACAATGAGCAGTTCTTC.

V usage is TRBV7-3 and J usage is TRBJ2-2; D may be TRBD2 (6 bases). The V end lost 3 bases, the J end lost 4 bases, and 18 bases lay between the germline ends. Germline-derived CDR1 and CDR2 are SGHTA and FQGTGA. The CDR3 runs to 17 residues. CDR3 sequence (DNA): TGTGCCAGCAGCTTCTCCCTGAATGTGGGGGGCACCGGGGAGCTGTTTTTT. It yields the protein CASSFSLNVGGTGELFF.

The CDR3 region is CAWSSGTSYQPQHF. The CDR3 coding sequence is TGTGCCTGGTCTTCCGGGACATCTTATCAGCCCCAGCATTTT. The genes are TRBV30 and TRBJ1-5; TRBD1 might be the D (6 bases). The CDR3 is 14 residues long. Looked up from germline, CDR1 is GTSNPN and CDR2 is SVGIG (reference sequence). The ends were cut back, 5 bases at V and 5 bases at J, with 16 bases in the middle.

This clone was seen only once. V usage is TRBV4-2 and J usage is TRBJ1-5; 10 bases line up with TRBD1. V trimming: 1 base; J trimming: 6 bases; junction bases outside the gene matches: 9. Germline CDR1 is LGHNA and CDR2 is YNFKEQ. The CDR3 covers 17 residues. Here the CDR3 reads CASSQGTGGSVVQPQHF. In nucleotides, the CDR3 is TGTGCCAGCAGCCAAGGGACAGGGGGAAGTGTTGTTCAGCCCCAGCATTTT.

The chain recombines TRBV9 with TRBJ2-5; 7 nucleotides align to TRBD2. CDR3 length: 13 residues. V lost 0 bases, J lost 11 bases, and 7 bases stayed unmatched. Germline values: CDR1 SGDLS, CDR2 YYNGEE. CDR3 sequence reads: CASSVAPGREQYF. As DNA, the CDR3 is TGTGCCAGCAGCGTAGCTCCTGGGAGGGAGCAGTACTTC.

CDR3 nucleotide sequence: TGTGCCAGCAGCCAGCCAACGGGGACAGATACGCAGTATTTT. It encodes CASSQPTGTDTQYF. The chain has TRBV4-2 and TRBJ2-3; perhaps TRBD2 as D (5 bases). Between the trimmed V and J ends, which lost 3 bases and 3 bases, there was a span of 10 bases. Germline values: CDR1 LGHNA, CDR2 YNFKEQ. This CDR3 spans 14 amino acids.

Here the CDR3 reads CAISEEETRLAGRTDTQYF. CDR3 sequence (DNA): TGTGCCATCAGTGAGGAAGAAACGAGACTAGCGGGACGCACAGATACGCAGTATTTT. This chain joins TRBV10-3 and TRBJ2-3; 11 nucleotides agree with TRBD2. CDR3 length: 19 residues. Germline lookup yields CDR1 ENHRY and CDR2 SYGVKD. Losses at the gene ends were 2 bases for V and 1 base for J; bases not matched to a gene: 11.

The chain uses TRBV19 and TRBJ2-5, with D unresolved. Germline lookup yields CDR1 LNHDA and CDR2 SQIVND (reference sequence). The CDR3 sequence is 13 residues long. Trimming cost V 4 bases and J 2 bases, with 8 bases left between them. The CDR3 loop is CASSRAVQETQYF. CDR3 bases: TGTGCCAGTAGTAGGGCTGTACAAGAGACCCAGTACTTC.

The CDR3 spells CASSNPTGSGNTIYF. Written as DNA, the CDR3 is TGCGCCAGCAGCAACCCTACAGGTTCTGGAAACACCATATATTTT. The J gene is TRBJ1-3, the V gene TRBV5-1, with D possibly matching TRBD1 (5 bases). This CDR3 is 15 amino acids long. The V gene lost 4 bases and the J gene lost 1 base, with 12 bases spanning the gap. Germline lookup yields CDR1 SGHRS and CDR2 YFSETQ.

This chain joins TRBV9 and TRBJ1-6; D unclear. V gave up 1 base and J gave up 5 bases, with 7 bases separating them. CDR3 length: 14 amino acids. CDR1 is SGDLS and CDR2 is YYNGEE in the germline V gene. CDR3 loop: CASSVTGDNSPLHF. The CDR3 DNA reads as TGTGCCAGCAGCGTAACCGGGGATAATTCACCCCTCCACTTT.

V is TRBV7-3 and J is TRBJ2-5; the match to TRBD2 covers 10 bases. Unmatched junction bases numbered 3, after V lost 2 bases and J lost 3 bases. This CDR3 contains 15 residues. Germline V lookup: CDR1 SGHTA, CDR2 FQGTGA. The CDR3 reads CASSLGSGGEETQYF. Written as DNA, the CDR3 is TGTGCCAGCAGCTTAGGAAGCGGGGGGGAAGAGACCCAGTACTTC. Full variable domain (missing parts from reference TRBV7-3 and TRBJ2-5): GAGVSQTPSNKVTEKGKYVELRCDPISGHTALYWYRQSLGQGPEFLIYFQGTGAADDSGLPNDRFFAVRPEGSVSTLKIQRTERGDSAVYLCASSLGSGGEETQYFGPGTRLLVL.

The CDR3 sequence is CASSPRLENSPLHF. CDR3 nucleotide sequence: TGTGCCAGCAGCCCTAGACTGGAGAATTCACCCCTCCACTTT. V and J are TRBV28 and TRBJ1-6; D is uncertain. V lost 6 bases, J lost 7 bases, and 13 bases lay in between. Germline CDR1 is MDHEN and CDR2 is SYDVKM. The CDR3 sequence is 14 residues long. The variable domain in full, with the rest retrieved from reference TRBV28 and TRBJ1-6, is DVKVTQSSRYLVKRTGEKVFLECVQDMDHENMFWYRQDPGLGLRLIYFSYDVKMKEKGDIPEGYSVSREKKERFSLILESASTNQTSMYLCASSPRLENSPLHFGNGTRLTVT.

As to this clone: Other DNA sequences in this specimen translate into the identical CDR3. The rearrangement links TRBV5-5 to TRBJ2-3; 11 positions match TRBD2. This CDR3 is built from 18 residues. V trimming: 6 bases; J trimming: 5 bases; junction bases outside the gene matches: 17. Germline V gene data show CDR1 as SGHKS and CDR2 as YYEKEE (reference sequence). CDR3 in amino acids: CASTLTGLLAGVLDTQYF. CDR3 in DNA: TGTGCCAGCACCTTAACAGGGTTACTAGCGGGGGTTTTAGATACGCAGTATTTT.

The chain couples TRBV4-3 to TRBJ1-4, with 8 bases that match TRBD1. With V trimmed by 4 bases and J by 5 bases, 6 bases remained unmatched. This CDR3 region has 15 residues. Germline CDR1 LGHNA, CDR2 YSLEER. The CDR3 region is CASSPRDRSNEKLFF. CDR3 coding DNA: TGCGCCAGCAGCCCACGGGACAGGTCGAATGAAAAACTGTTTTTT.

This clone was recorded a few times. V is TRBV11-1 and J is TRBJ2-1, with TRBD2 matching over 11 bases. J was trimmed by 7 bases and V by 5 bases; bases with no gene match: 7. This CDR3 is 15 amino acids long. CDR1 is SGHAT, CDR2 FQDESV, per germline (reference sequence). The CDR3 sequence is CASSPLAGGPNEQFF. Written as DNA, the CDR3 is TGTGCCAGCAGCCCTCTAGCGGGGGGTCCAAATGAGCAGTTCTTC.

J is TRBJ2-1 and V is TRBV27; TRBD2 aligns across 7 bases. Per germline, CDR1 MNHEY and CDR2 SMNVEV (reference sequence). CDR3 length: 16 residues. The V and J ends lost 0 bases and 4 bases, in that order; junction bases with no gene match: 6. CDR3 sequence (DNA): TGTGCCAGCAGTTTATCGACGACTAGCTGGTACAATGAGCAGTTCTTC. This codes for CASSLSTTSWYNEQFF.